The subject of this entry is one TCR beta chain. Its antigen is not known. Looked up from germline, CDR1 is SGHTA and CDR2 is FQGTGA. This CDR3 has 13 amino acids. The V end was cut by 1 base, the J end by 5 bases, with 7 bases between. TCRdb reprocessed the 5' RACE reads with MiXCR, giving one entry per CDR3 protein. In the table there are under 300,000 distinct CDR3 sequences, under 20% of which are singletons. This sample is part of a study of T-cell memory formation after mild COVID-19. Study-wide points: Some clones that responded turned up in pre-infection memory, which suggests that cross-reactive memory joined in. Among clones peaking at day 37 in the second wave, SARS-CoV-2 specificity remained unconfirmed. Contracting CD4+ clones were located mainly in CM and EM, and CD8+ clones in EMRA. Clones shrinking between day 15 and 85 showed a balanced CD4/CD8 split, and those that grew later tilted toward CD4+.

The source is a man younger than 35 who had mild COVID-19 (a few samples of this study predate the infection). Cell type and time point are not known. V is TRBV7-3 and J is TRBJ2-3; no definite D call. Sequenced input: PBMCs or a T cell subset sorted from them (not recorded which). CDR3 in amino acids: CASSLSPKDTQYF. The CDR3 nucleotides read TGTGCCAGCAGCTTAAGCCCCAAAGATACGCAGTATTTT.